The 14 T cell receptor beta chains in this list originate from one sample, sequenced in a study of cytomegalovirus exposure and HLA in healthy donors. It was with 60 Vbeta and 13 Jbeta primers that the PCR ran. The assay was immunoSEQ multiplex PCR, and TCRdb's table has in-frame clones only and misses some. This table holds around 98,000 clones, about three quarters found once. The sample was PBMCs. The receptors here all came from a human donor in good health.

This chain links TRBV6-5 with TRBJ1-1; a weak D match, TRBD1 (5 bases). The CDR3 consists of 15 residues. CDR1 MNHEY and CDR2 SVGAGI come from the germline V gene. V was pared by 5 bases and J by 1 base, with 14 bases between. This CDR3 is CASSRSQAANTEAFF. In nucleotides, the CDR3 is TGTGCCAGCAGTCGATCACAGGCGGCGAACACTGAAGCTTTCTTT.

CDR3 residues: CASSFFGGLAGPYEQYF. The CDR3 bases are TGTGCCAGCAGCTTCTTCGGGGGACTAGCGGGACCGTACGAGCAGTACTTC. The chain carries TRBV5-4 and TRBJ2-5; 13 positions match TRBD2. The end of the DNA aligns better with TRBJ2-7, so the J call may be wrong. This CDR3 comprises 17 residues. The germline V gene has CDR1 SGHNT and CDR2 YYREEE (reference sequence).

The chain recombines TRBV21-1 with TRBJ2-1; the listed D gene, TRBD2, was not tested against the DNA. TRBV21-1 is noted as a pseudogene. CDR3 size: 15 residues. The CDR3: CASSKGGAGEDEQFF. DNA for the CDR3: TGTGCCAGCAGCAAAGGGGGAGCGGGAGAGGATGAGCAGTTCTTC.

V gene TRBV9 combines with J gene TRBJ2-2, with 10 bases aligning to TRBD2. Germline V gene sequence: CDR1 SGDLS, CDR2 YYNGEE. The CDR3 loop spans 16 amino acids. V gave up 2 bases and J gave up 4 bases; unmatched junction bases: 5. The CDR3 protein is CASSVLAGVATGELFF. CDR3 sequence (DNA): TGTGCCAGCAGCGTGCTAGCGGGAGTCGCCACCGGGGAGCTGTTTTTT.

In this sample, this clone turned up a few times. This chain uses TRBV4-2 with TRBJ1-1, with TRBD1 identical over 7 bases. CDR1 is LGHNA, CDR2 YNFKEQ, per germline. The CDR3 has 13 amino acids. Trimming cost V 5 bases and J 11 bases; bases outside gene matches: 11. The CDR3 spells CASSLRDSREAFF. In DNA form, the CDR3 reads TGTGCCAGCAGCTTACGGGACAGCCGAGAGGCTTTCTTT.

This chain joins TRBV5-1 and TRBJ2-7; a possible D gene is TRBD2 (6 bases). The CDR3 extends over 14 amino acids. V lost 4 bases, J lost 0 bases, and 11 bases lay in between. CDR1 and CDR2 (germline): SGHRS, YFSETQ. The CDR3 reads CASSVRGSSYEQYF. CDR3 coding DNA: TGCGCCAGCAGCGTCCGGGGGAGCTCCTACGAGCAGTACTTC.

This rearrangement joins TRBV5-1 to TRBJ1-6; D is uncertain. Trimming removed 0 bases from V and 9 bases from J, with 7 bases in between. Germline CDR1 SGHRS, CDR2 YFSETQ. The CDR3 contains 13 residues. The CDR3 here is CASSLATVSPLHF. Here the CDR3 DNA reads TGCGCCAGCAGCTTGGCCACAGTTTCACCCCTCCACTTT.

This clone was counted a few times. J is TRBJ1-6 and V is TRBV6-5; a possible D gene is TRBD1 (5 bases). V shed 0 bases and J shed 2 bases, with 8 bases lying between them. The CDR3 contains 16 residues. CDR1 is MNHEY, CDR2 SVGAGI, per germline. CDR3 nucleotides: TGTGCCAGCAGTTACTCGAGACAGACCTATAATTCACCCCTCCACTTT. It specifies CASSYSRQTYNSPLHF.

In this sample, this clone turned up once. This chain connects TRBV5-5 to TRBJ1-4, with 7 bases matching TRBD1. Trimming removed 3 bases from V and 7 bases from J; junction bases left unmatched: 12. Germline assignment: CDR1 SGHKS and CDR2 YYEKEE (reference sequence). The CDR3 extends over 16 amino acids. CDR3 sequence (DNA): TGTGCCAGCAGCTACGAGCTGGGACAGCCCATTGAAAAACTGTTTTTT. Translating gives CASSYELGQPIEKLFF.

This clone was detected only once. The chain combines TRBV6-6 with TRBJ2-5, with D unclear. The length of the CDR3 is 15 residues. Trimming shortened V by 5 bases and J by 1 base, and 14 bases separated the two germline ends. Germline lookup yields CDR1 MNHNY and CDR2 SVGAGI (reference sequence). The CDR3 DNA reads TGTGCCAGCAGTCAACACCCCCATATCCAAGAGACCCAGTACTTC. It is translated as CASSQHPHIQETQYF.

The chain couples TRBV6-5 to TRBJ1-2; a possible D gene is TRBD1 (5 bases). CDR1 is MNHEY and CDR2 is SVGAGI in the germline V gene. Trimming cost V 1 base and J 6 bases, with 9 bases left between them. CDR3 length: 13 amino acids. CDR3 sequence (DNA): TGTGCCAGCAGTTACTGGGGCGCGGATGGCTACACCTTC. This sequence encodes CASSYWGADGYTF.

This clone was detected only a few times. This chain joins TRBV2 and TRBJ2-7, with D possibly matching TRBD2 (5 bases). Trimming left V 3 bases short and J 7 bases short, with 10 bases between. Germline V gene sequence: CDR1 SNHLY, CDR2 FYNNEI. The CDR3 sequence is 12 residues long. CDR3 protein: CASSERVWEQYF. CDR3 coding DNA: TGTGCCAGCAGTGAGAGGGTTTGGGAGCAGTACTTC.

This chain uses TRBV18 with TRBJ1-2, with TRBD1 matching over 7 bases. Looked up from germline, CDR1 is KGHSH and CDR2 is LQKENI. V gave up 6 bases and J gave up 3 bases; unmatched junction bases: 7. The CDR3 runs to 14 residues. CDR3 bases: TGTGCCAGCTCCCCTACGGGACAGCACTATGGCTACACCTTC. As protein: CASSPTGQHYGYTF.

J is TRBJ1-6 and V is TRBV27; no firm D call. Germline V gene lookup returns CDR1 MNHEY and CDR2 SMNVEV (reference sequence). CDR3 length equals 14 residues. V was pared by 6 bases and J by 7 bases, with 13 bases between. The CDR3 nucleotides are TGTGCCAGCAGCTTCCGCAGGTTGAATTCACCCCTCCACTTT. Translating gives CASSFRRLNSPLHF.